These 22 T cell receptor beta chains were sequenced from one sample in a study of shared clonotypes between healthy human individuals. Measured with immunoSEQ multiplex PCR; TCRdb has only the in-frame clones, and not every one. Counted here are fewer than 700,000 clones, approximately 95% occurring once; the ten biggest clones make up around 0.11%. CD45RO-negative, CCR7-positively selected cells formed the naive CD8 fraction, excluding terminally differentiated effector memory CD45RA+ cells. The sequenced sample consisted of naive CD8+ T cells sorted from blood. These receptors all come from a woman in her 30s in good health.

On this clone: The same CDR3 also results from other DNA sequences found in this sample. The chain combines TRBV27 with TRBJ2-7, with 8 bases that match TRBD2. CDR1 is MNHEY and CDR2 is SMNVEV in the germline V gene (reference sequence). The CDR3 has 15 residues. V dropped 1 base and J dropped 2; count of bases not matched to a gene: 4. The CDR3 DNA is TGTGCCAGCAGTTTATTGGGCGGGGGGACCTACGAGCAGTACTTC. Translation gives CASSLLGGGTYEQYF.

This clone appeared a single time. J is TRBJ2-1 and V is TRBV11-2, with D perhaps matching TRBD2 (5 bases). CDR3 length equals 20 residues. Trimming removed 0 bases at V and 4 bases at J, with 25 bases between. Germline V CDR1 and CDR2: SGHAT, FQNNGV. CDR3 DNA: TGTGCCAGCAGCTTAGATATTGTTGTTCGGGGAATATACCCATACAATGAGCAGTTCTTC. Amino acid sequence: CASSLDIVVRGIYPYNEQFF.

Only one count was recorded for this clone. The chain carries TRBV2 and TRBJ1-5, with 10 bases identical to TRBD1. This CDR3 spans 14 amino acids. The ends lost 5 bases at V and 7 bases at J; junction bases unmatched: 5. The germline CDR1 and CDR2 sequences are SNHLY and FYNNEI. The chain's CDR3 is CASSTGQGTQPQHF. The DNA of the CDR3 is TGTGCCAGCAGTACGGGACAGGGGACCCAGCCCCAGCATTTT.

J is TRBJ2-5 and V is TRBV4-1, with no clear D. The DNA end is a closer match to TRBJ2-7, so the J assignment may be wrong. CDR3 length: 13 amino acids. Germline V gives CDR1 MGHRA, CDR2 YSYEKL. Here the CDR3 DNA reads TGCGCCAGCAGCCAAGATAAAGGGTACGAGCAGTACTTC. Translating gives CASSQDKGYEQYF.

The chain uses TRBV27 and TRBJ1-5; D gene uncertain. The CDR3 has 14 amino acids. CDR1 and CDR2 (germline): MNHEY, SMNVEV (reference sequence). With 3 bases removed from V and 0 bases from J, the gap between germline ends came to 6 bases. The CDR3 is CASSFVSSNQPQHF. The CDR3 DNA is TGTGCCAGCAGTTTTGTGAGTAGCAATCAGCCCCAGCATTTT.

The chain uses TRBV5-8 and TRBJ2-7; 10 nucleotides line up with TRBD1. Losses at the gene ends were 8 bases for V and 6 bases for J; bases not matched to a gene: 5. The CDR3 spans 12 residues. Germline-derived CDR1 and CDR2 are SGHTS and YDEGEE. CDR3 amino acids: CARRQGAIEQYF. CDR3 bases: TGTGCCAGGAGACAGGGGGCGATCGAGCAGTACTTC.

This clone appeared once. In nucleotides, the CDR3 is TGTGCCAGCAGTTTCAGGGCGTATGAAAAACTGTTTTTT. Its translation: CASSFRAYEKLFF. V is TRBV28 and J is TRBJ1-4; D might be TRBD1 (5 bases). The germline V and J ends were trimmed by 3 bases and 6 bases, with 8 bases remaining between them. Looked up from germline, CDR1 is MDHEN and CDR2 is SYDVKM. This CDR3 region has 13 residues.

The rearrangement joins TRBV7-9 to TRBJ2-1; 7 nucleotides agree with TRBD1. From germline, CDR1 is SEHNR and CDR2 FQNEAQ (reference sequence). The length of the CDR3 is 12 residues. V lost 3 bases, J lost 8 bases, and 1 base stayed unmatched. CDR3 bases: TGTGCCAGCAGCTTTCAGGGGGATGAGCAGTTCTTC. The encoded protein is CASSFQGDEQFF.

The CDR3 reads CASRQGMNTEAFF. The CDR3 coding sequence is TGTGCCAGCAGGCAGGGTATGAACACTGAAGCTTTCTTT. V gene TRBV6-5 combines with J gene TRBJ1-1, with D possibly matching TRBD1 (5 bases). The CDR3 runs to 13 residues. With 6 bases removed from V and 0 bases from J, the gap between germline ends came to 8 bases. Germline V gene data show CDR1 as MNHEY and CDR2 as SVGAGI.

The chain uses TRBV12-2 and TRBJ2-7; the DNA was not used to check the table's D call, TRBD2. TRBV12-2 is assigned pseudogene status. CDR3 length: 18 residues. The CDR3 DNA reads TGTGCAAGTCGCCGAAGTGGCCAGCGGGAGGGCCAGTCCTACGAGCAGTACTTC. Translating gives CASRRSGQREGQSYEQYF.

The chain joins TRBV5-5 to TRBJ2-1, with 7 nucleotides matching TRBD2. CDR3 length: 14 residues. V was clipped by 5 bases and J by 1 base; unmatched bases: 3. Germline-derived CDR1 and CDR2 are SGHKS and YYEKEE (reference sequence). CDR3: CASRWEGSYNEQFF. The CDR3 region has the DNA TGTGCCAGCAGATGGGAGGGATCCTACAATGAGCAGTTCTTC.

V and J are TRBV10-1 and TRBJ2-7; perhaps TRBD2 as D (5 bases). V was shortened by 5 bases and J by 1 base, with 6 bases between the two germline ends. The length of the CDR3 is 12 residues. Germline CDR1 reads WNHNN; CDR2 reads SYGVQD (reference sequence). The CDR3 DNA reads as TGCGCCAGCAGTACTAGTTCCTACGAGCAGTACTTC. Its translation: CASSTSSYEQYF.

The chain carries TRBV7-8 and TRBJ1-2; D gene ambiguous. The CDR3 has 12 residues. Trimming cost V 1 base and J 6 bases, with 6 bases left between them. Germline assignment: CDR1 SGHVS and CDR2 FQNEAQ. The DNA for the CDR3 is TGTGCCAGCAGCTTAGGGGGTGATGGCTACACCTTC. Translation gives CASSLGGDGYTF.

The chain combines TRBV27 with TRBJ1-1; a weak D match, TRBD1 (5 bases). Between the trimmed V and J ends, which lost 3 bases and 1 base, there was a span of 12 bases. Per germline, CDR1 MNHEY and CDR2 SMNVEV (reference sequence). The CDR3 is 15 residues long. In nucleotides, the CDR3 is TGTGCCAGCAGTTTTTCAGGGAGAGGGAACACTGAAGCTTTCTTT. Translating it yields CASSFSGRGNTEAFF.

The chain joins TRBV27 to TRBJ2-5; D gene unclear. Germline CDR1 reads MNHEY; CDR2 reads SMNVEV (reference sequence). The CDR3 covers 13 residues. V was clipped by 5 bases and J by 5 bases, with 12 bases between them. The CDR3 DNA sequence: TGTGCCAGCAGTCCACTACCTCCCGAGACCCAGTACTTC. This gives the protein CASSPLPPETQYF.

The CDR3 bases are TGTGCCAGCAGCGCCGGGTCCCCCTACACCGGGGAGCTGTTTTTT. Protein: CASSAGSPYTGELFF. V is TRBV2 and J is TRBJ2-2; D is uncertain. Trimming removed 6 bases at V and 3 bases at J, with 14 bases between. This CDR3 comprises 15 residues. Germline V CDR1 and CDR2: SNHLY, FYNNEI.

The chain employs TRBV7-3 and TRBJ2-1, with 7 nucleotides matching TRBD2. J gave up 7 bases and V 3 bases, and 9 bases lay outside the gene matches. This CDR3 comprises 15 residues. Germline-derived CDR1 and CDR2 are SGHTA and FQGTGA. CDR3 sequence reads: CASSFGPGGRNEQFF. CDR3 sequence (DNA): TGTGCCAGCAGCTTCGGCCCTGGCGGGAGAAATGAGCAGTTCTTC.

Notes on this clone: This specimen includes other DNA sequences encoding the same CDR3. The rearrangement uses TRBV9 and TRBJ2-7; TRBD1 aligns across 7 bases. CDR1 and CDR2 from the germline V gene are SGDLS and YYNGEE. CDR3 length: 14 amino acids. Trimming at V came to 0 bases and at J to 2 bases, leaving 2 bases not matched to a gene. The CDR3 nucleotides are TGTGCCAGCAGCGTAGGACAGGGTGCCTACGAGCAGTACTTC. Translating it yields CASSVGQGAYEQYF.

Only one count was recorded for this clone. The chain couples TRBV11-2 to TRBJ1-1, with TRBD1 as a possible D gene (5 bases). The CDR3 is made up of 18 amino acids. The V end lost 5 bases, the J end lost 0 bases, and 22 bases lay between the germline ends. Germline V CDR1 and CDR2: SGHAT, FQNNGV. The CDR3 sequence: CASSPLSPGRWVNTEAFF. The CDR3 DNA reads as TGTGCCAGCAGCCCCCTTTCACCGGGACGTTGGGTGAACACTGAAGCTTTCTTT.

The J gene is TRBJ2-7, the V gene TRBV7-6; tentative D call: TRBD2 (5 bases). Germline CDR1 and CDR2: SGHVS and FNYEAQ. The CDR3 covers 17 residues. Trimming cost V 1 base and J 0 bases, with 16 bases left between them. CDR3 bases: TGTGCCAGCAGCTTAGATGGAGGTACCTCTAGCTCCTACGAGCAGTACTTC. This encodes CASSLDGGTSSSYEQYF.

About this clone: Other nucleotide sequences in the sample specify the same CDR3. This chain uses TRBV19 with TRBJ2-1; 7 nucleotides align to TRBD2. The germline V gene encodes CDR1 LNHDA and CDR2 SQIVND (reference sequence). There are 15 residues in the CDR3. V lost 3 bases and J lost 4; bases outside the gene matches: 6. CDR3 in amino acids: CASSIAGEGYNEQFF. For the CDR3, the DNA is TGTGCCAGTAGTATTGCGGGAGAGGGGTACAATGAGCAGTTCTTC.

The V call is TRBV19, the J call TRBJ2-7, with 9 bases fitting TRBD2. This CDR3 contains 16 residues. After removal of 3 bases from V and 3 bases from J, the junction contained 9 bases not matched to a gene. The V gene's germline CDR1 is LNHDA and CDR2 SQIVND (reference sequence). The DNA for the CDR3 is TGTGCCAGTAGTATGCCCAGGCGGGAGGGCCACTACGAGCAGTACTTC. This codes for CASSMPRREGHYEQYF.